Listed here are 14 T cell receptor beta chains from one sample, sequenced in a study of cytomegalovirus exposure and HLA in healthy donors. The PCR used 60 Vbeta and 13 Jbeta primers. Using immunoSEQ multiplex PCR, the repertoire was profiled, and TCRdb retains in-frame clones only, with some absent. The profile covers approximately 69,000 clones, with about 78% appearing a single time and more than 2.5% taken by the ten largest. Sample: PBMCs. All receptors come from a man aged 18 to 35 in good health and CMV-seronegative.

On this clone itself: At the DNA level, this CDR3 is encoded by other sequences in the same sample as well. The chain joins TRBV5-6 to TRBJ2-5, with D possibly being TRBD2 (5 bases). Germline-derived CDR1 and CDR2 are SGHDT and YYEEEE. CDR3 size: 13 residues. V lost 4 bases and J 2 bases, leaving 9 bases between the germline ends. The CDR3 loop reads CASSRGPQETQYF. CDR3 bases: TGTGCCAGCAGCCGAGGGCCTCAAGAGACCCAGTACTTC.

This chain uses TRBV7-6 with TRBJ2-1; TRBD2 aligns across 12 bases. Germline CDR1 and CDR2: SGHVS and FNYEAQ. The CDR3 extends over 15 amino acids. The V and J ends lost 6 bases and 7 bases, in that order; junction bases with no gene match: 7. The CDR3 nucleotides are TGTGCCAGCAGGAAGACTAGCGGGAGAGGTAATGAGCAGTTCTTC. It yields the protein CASRKTSGRGNEQFF.

CDR3 amino acids: CASSLGDFNEQFF. CDR3 nucleotides: TGTGCCAGCAGCTTGGGAGACTTCAATGAGCAGTTCTTC. The gene calls are TRBV13 and TRBJ2-1; tentatively, D is TRBD2 (5 bases). CDR1 is PRHDT and CDR2 is FYEKMQ in the germline V gene (reference sequence). The ends were cut back, 3 bases at V and 6 bases at J, with 9 bases in the middle. The length of the CDR3 is 13 residues.

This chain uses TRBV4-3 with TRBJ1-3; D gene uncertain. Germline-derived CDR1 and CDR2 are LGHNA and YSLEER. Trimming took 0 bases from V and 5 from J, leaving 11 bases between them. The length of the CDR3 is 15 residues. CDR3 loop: CASSQETQVRNTIYF. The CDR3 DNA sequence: TGCGCCAGCAGCCAAGAAACGCAGGTCAGAAACACCATATATTTT.

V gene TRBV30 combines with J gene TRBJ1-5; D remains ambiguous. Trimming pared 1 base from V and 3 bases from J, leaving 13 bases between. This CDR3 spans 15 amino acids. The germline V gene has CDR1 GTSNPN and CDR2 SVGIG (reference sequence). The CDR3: CAWSGNGGNNQPQHF. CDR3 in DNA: TGTGCCTGGAGTGGAAATGGAGGGAACAATCAGCCCCAGCATTTT.

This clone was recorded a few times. In DNA form, the CDR3 reads TGTGCCAGCAGTCCCCCGGGACAACATTACGAGCAGTACTTC. The encoded protein is CASSPPGQHYEQYF. The chain combines TRBV28 with TRBJ2-7, with D possibly TRBD1 on 6 matching bases. The V and J ends lost 5 bases and 4 bases respectively, with 15 bases between them. Germline V gene lookup returns CDR1 MDHEN and CDR2 SYDVKM. The CDR3 runs 14 residues.

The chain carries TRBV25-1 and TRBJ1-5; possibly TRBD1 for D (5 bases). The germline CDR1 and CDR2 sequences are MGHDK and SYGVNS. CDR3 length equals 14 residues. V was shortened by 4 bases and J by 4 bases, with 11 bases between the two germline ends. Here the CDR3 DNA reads TGTGCCAGCAGTGGTTCTGGGGGGAATCAGCCCCAGCATTTT. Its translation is CASSGSGGNQPQHF. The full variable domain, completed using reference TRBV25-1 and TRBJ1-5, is EADIYQTPRYLVIGTGKKITLECSQTMGHDKMYWYQQDPGMELHLIHYSYGVNSTEKGDLSSESTVSRIRTEHFPLTLESARPSHTSQYLCASSGSGGNQPQHFGDGTRLSIL.

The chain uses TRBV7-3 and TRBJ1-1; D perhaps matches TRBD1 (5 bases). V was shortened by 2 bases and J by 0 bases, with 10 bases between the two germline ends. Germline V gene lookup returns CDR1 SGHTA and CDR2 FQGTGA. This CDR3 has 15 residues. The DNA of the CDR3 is TGTGCCAGCAGCTTAGCAGGGTCCATGAACACTGAAGCTTTCTTT. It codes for CASSLAGSMNTEAFF.

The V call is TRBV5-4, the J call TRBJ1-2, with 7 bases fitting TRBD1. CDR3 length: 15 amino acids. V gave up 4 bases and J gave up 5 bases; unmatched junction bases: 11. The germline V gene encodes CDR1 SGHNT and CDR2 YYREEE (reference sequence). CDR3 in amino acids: CASSQNAGQAYGYTF. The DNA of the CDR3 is TGTGCCAGCAGCCAAAATGCTGGACAGGCTTATGGCTACACCTTC.

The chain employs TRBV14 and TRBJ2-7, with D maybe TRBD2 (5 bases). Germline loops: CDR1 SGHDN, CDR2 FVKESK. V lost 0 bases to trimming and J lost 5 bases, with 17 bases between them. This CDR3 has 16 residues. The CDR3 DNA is TGTGCCAGCAGCCAAGAAAGTAACGAGGGAACCCACGAGCAGTACGTC. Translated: CASSQESNEGTHEQYV.

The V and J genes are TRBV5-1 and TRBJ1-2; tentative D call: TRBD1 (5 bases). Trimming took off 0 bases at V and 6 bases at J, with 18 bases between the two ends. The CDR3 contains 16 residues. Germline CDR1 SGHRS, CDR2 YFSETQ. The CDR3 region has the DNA TGCGCCAGCAGCTTGGAGGCAGGGCCTGGGAATAATGGCTACACCTTC. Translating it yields CASSLEAGPGNNGYTF.

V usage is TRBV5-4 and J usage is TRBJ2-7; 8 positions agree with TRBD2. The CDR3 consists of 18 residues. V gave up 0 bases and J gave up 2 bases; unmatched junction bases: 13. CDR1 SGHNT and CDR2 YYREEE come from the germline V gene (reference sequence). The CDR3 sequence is CASSLEAGGSIPPYEQYF. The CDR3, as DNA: TGTGCCAGCAGCTTGGAGGCGGGGGGCTCCATACCACCCTACGAGCAGTACTTC.

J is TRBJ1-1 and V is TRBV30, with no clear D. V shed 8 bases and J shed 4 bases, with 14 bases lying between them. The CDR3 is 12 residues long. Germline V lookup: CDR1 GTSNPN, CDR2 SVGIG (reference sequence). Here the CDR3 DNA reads TGTGCCCGCTCTCGGTTGTCCACTGAAGCTTTCTTT. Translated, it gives CARSRLSTEAFF.

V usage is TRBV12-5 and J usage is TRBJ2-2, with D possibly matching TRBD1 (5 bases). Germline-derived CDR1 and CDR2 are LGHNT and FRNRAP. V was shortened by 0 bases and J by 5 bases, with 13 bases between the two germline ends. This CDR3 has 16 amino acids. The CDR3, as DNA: TGTGCTAGTGGTTTGGTTCATGGACCAGGGACCGGGGAGCTGTTTTTT. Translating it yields CASGLVHGPGTGELFF.